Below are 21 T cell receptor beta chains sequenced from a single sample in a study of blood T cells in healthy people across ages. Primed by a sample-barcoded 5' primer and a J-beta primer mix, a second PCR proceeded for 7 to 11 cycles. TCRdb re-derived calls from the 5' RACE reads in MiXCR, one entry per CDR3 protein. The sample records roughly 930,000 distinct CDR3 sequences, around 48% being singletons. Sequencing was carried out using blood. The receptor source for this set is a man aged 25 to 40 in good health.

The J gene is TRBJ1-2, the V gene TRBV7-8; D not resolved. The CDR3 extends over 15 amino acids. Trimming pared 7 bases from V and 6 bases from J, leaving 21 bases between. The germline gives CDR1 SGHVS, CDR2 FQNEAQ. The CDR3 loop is CASKGSRTTEDGYTF. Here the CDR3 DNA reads TGTGCCAGCAAGGGTTCTAGGACTACAGAGGATGGCTACACCTTC.

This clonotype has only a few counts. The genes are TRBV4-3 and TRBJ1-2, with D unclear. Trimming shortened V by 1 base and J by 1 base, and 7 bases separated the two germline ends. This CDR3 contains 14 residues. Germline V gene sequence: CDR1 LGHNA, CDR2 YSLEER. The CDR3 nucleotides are TGCGCCAGCAGCCAAGGACCGAATAACTATGGCTACACCTTC. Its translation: CASSQGPNNYGYTF.

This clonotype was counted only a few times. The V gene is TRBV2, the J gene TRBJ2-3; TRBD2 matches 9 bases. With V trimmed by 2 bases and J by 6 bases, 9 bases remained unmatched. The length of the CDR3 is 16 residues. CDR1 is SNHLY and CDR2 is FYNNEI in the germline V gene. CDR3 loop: CASSEIGAGGMDTQYF. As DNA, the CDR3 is TGTGCCAGCAGTGAAATAGGGGCGGGGGGGATGGATACGCAGTATTTT.

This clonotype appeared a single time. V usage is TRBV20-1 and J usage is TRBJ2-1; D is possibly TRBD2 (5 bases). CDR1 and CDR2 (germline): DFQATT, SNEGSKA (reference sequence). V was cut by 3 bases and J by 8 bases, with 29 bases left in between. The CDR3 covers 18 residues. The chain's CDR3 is CSARLYSGLPGDVDEQFF. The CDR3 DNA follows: TGCAGTGCTAGGTTATATTCAGGACTTCCTGGAGACGTAGATGAGCAGTTCTTC.

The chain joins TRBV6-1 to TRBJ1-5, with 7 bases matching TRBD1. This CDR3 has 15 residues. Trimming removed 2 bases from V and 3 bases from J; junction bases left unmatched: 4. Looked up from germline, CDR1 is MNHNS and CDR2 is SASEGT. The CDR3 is CASSELDRANQPQHF. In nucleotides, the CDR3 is TGTGCCAGCAGTGAACTCGACAGGGCCAATCAGCCCCAGCATTTT.

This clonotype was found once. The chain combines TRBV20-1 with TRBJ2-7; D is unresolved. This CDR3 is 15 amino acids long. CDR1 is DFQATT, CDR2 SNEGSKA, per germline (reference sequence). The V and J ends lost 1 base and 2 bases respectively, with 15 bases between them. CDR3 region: CSARGWEEPAYEQYF. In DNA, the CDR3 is TGCAGTGCTAGAGGATGGGAAGAACCTGCCTACGAGCAGTACTTC.

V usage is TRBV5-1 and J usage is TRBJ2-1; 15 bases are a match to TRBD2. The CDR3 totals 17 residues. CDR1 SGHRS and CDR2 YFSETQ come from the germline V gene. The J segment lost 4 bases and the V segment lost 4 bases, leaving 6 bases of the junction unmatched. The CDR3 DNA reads TGCGCCAGCAGCCCCGGGACTAGCGGGGGGCCTTACAATGAGCAGTTCTTC. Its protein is CASSPGTSGGPYNEQFF. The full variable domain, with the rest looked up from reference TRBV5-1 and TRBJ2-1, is KAGVTQTPRYLIKTRGQQVTLSCSPISGHRSVSWYQQTPGQGLQFLFEYFSETQRNKGNFPGRFSGRQFSNSRSEMNVSTLELGDSALYLCASSPGTSGGPYNEQFFGPGTRLTVL.

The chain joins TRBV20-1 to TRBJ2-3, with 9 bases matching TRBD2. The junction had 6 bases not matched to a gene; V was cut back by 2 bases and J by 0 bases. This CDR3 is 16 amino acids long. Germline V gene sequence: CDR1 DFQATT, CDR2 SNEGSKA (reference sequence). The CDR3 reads CSARQALAGSTDTQYF. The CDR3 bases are TGCAGTGCTAGACAGGCGCTAGCGGGGAGCACAGATACGCAGTATTTT.

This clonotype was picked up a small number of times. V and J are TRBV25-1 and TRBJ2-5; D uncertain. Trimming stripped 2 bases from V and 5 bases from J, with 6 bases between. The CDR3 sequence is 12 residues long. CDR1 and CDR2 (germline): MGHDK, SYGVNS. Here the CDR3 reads CASSEHLETQYF. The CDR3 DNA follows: TGTGCCAGCAGTGAACATCTGGAGACCCAGTACTTC.

The CDR3 bases are TGTGCCAGCAGTTCGGCCTTTTCCGGAGCGTACCAAGAGACCCAGTACTTC. This sequence encodes CASSSAFSGAYQETQYF. The chain couples TRBV7-2 to TRBJ2-5; D ambiguous. CDR1 and CDR2 from the germline V gene are SGHTA and FQGNSA. Trimming shortened V by 6 bases and J by 0 bases, and 20 bases separated the two germline ends. The CDR3 consists of 17 residues.

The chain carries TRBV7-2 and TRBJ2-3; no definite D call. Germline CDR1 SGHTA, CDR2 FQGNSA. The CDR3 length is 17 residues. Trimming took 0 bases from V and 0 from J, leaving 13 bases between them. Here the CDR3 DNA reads TGTGCCAGCAGCTTAGCAGACCCTACCCCTAGCACAGATACGCAGTATTTT. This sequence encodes CASSLADPTPSTDTQYF.

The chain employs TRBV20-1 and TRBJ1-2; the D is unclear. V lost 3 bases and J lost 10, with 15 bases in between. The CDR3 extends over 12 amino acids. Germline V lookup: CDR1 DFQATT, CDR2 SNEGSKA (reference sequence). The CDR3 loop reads CSASVAIYDYTF. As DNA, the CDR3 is TGCAGTGCTAGCGTCGCGATCTACGACTACACCTTC.

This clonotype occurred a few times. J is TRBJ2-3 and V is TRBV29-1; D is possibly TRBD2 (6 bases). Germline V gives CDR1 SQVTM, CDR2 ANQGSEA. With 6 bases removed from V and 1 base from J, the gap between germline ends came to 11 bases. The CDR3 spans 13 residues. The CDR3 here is CSVVRDGTDTQYF. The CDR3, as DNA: TGCAGCGTGGTGCGGGACGGCACAGATACGCAGTATTTT.

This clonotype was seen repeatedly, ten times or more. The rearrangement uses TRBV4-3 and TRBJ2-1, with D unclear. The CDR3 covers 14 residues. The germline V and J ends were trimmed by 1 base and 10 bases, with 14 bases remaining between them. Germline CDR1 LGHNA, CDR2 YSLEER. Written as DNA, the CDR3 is TGCGCCAGCAGCCAAGTCGGCCCGATCAACGAGCAGTTCTTC. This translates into CASSQVGPINEQFF.

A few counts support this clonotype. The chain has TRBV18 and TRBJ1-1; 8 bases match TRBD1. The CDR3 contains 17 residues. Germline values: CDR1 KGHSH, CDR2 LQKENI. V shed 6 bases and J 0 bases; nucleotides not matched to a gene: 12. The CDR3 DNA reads TGTGCCAGCTCCTCGAAATTCCCGGGACAGGTGAACACTGAAGCTTTCTTT. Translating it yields CASSSKFPGQVNTEAFF. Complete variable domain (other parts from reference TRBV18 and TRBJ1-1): NAGVMQNPRHLVRRRGQEARLRCSPMKGHSHVYWYRQLPEEGLKFMVYLQKENIIDESGMPKERFSAEFPKEGPSILRIQQVVRGDSAAYFCASSSKFPGQVNTEAFFGQGTRLTVV.

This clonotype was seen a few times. The CDR3 region has the DNA TGCAGTGCTAGAGATCGAGTAAAGGGCTACGAGCAGTACTTC. It is translated as CSARDRVKGYEQYF. The chain uses TRBV20-1 and TRBJ2-7; no definite D call. V was clipped by 0 bases and J by 3 bases, with 12 bases between them. The CDR3 is 14 residues long. The germline CDR1 and CDR2 sequences are DFQATT and SNEGSKA (reference sequence).

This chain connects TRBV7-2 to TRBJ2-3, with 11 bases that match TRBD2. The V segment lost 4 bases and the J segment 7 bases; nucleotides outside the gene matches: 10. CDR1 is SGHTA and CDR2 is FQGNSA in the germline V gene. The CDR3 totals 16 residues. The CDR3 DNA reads TGTGCCAGCAGCTCCCCTAGCGGGGGGAGTGGAAATACGCAGTATTTT. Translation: CASSSPSGGSGNTQYF. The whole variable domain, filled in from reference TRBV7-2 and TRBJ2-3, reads GAGVSQSPSNKVTEKGKDVELRCDPISGHTALYWYRQSLGQGLEFLIYFQGNSAPDKSGLPSDRFSAERTGGSVSTLTIQRTQQEDSAVYLCASSSPSGGSGNTQYFGPGTRLTVL.

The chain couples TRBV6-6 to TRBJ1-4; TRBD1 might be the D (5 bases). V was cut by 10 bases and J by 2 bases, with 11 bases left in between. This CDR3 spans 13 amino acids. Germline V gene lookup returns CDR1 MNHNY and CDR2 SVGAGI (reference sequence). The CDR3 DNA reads TGTGCCACCAAGGGGACGACTAATGAAAAACTGTTTTTT. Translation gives CATKGTTNEKLFF.

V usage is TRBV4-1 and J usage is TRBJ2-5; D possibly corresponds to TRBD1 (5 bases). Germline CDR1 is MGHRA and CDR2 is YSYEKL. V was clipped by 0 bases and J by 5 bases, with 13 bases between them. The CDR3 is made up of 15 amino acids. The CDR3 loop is CASSQDSRVVETQYF. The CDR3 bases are TGCGCCAGCAGCCAAGATTCCAGGGTAGTGGAGACCCAGTACTTC.

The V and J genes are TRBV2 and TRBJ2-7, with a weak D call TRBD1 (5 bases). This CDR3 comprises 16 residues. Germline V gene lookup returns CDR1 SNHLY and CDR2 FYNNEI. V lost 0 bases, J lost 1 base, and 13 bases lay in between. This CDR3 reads CASSEAHKAGSYEQYF. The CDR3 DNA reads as TGTGCCAGCAGTGAAGCTCACAAGGCAGGGTCCTACGAGCAGTACTTC.

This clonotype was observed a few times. The CDR3 DNA is TGCAGCGTTGAATCTCGGTTTGCAGATACGCAGTATTTT. Translated, it gives CSVESRFADTQYF. The chain recombines TRBV29-1 with TRBJ2-3; D remains ambiguous. V was pared by 2 bases and J by 4 bases, with 10 bases between. The CDR3 has 13 amino acids. CDR1 is SQVTM, CDR2 ANQGSEA, per germline.